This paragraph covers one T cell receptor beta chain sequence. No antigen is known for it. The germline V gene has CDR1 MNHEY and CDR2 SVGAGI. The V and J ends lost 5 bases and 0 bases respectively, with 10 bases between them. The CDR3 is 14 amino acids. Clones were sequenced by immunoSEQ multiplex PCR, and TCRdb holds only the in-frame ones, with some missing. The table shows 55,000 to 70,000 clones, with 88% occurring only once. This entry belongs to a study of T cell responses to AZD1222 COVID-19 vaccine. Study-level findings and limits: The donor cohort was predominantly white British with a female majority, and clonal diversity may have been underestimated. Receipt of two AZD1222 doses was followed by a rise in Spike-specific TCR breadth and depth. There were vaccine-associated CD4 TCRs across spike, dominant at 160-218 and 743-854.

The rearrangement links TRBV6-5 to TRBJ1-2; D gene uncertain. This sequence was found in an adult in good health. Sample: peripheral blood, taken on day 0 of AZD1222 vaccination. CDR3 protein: CASSTGPANYGYTF. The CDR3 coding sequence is TGTGCCAGCAGTACGGGCCCAGCTAACTATGGCTACACCTTC.